These 29 T cell receptor beta chains originate from one sample sequenced in a study of T cell clonality in common variable immunodeficiency. Antigens for these TCRs are unknown. Findings and caveats of the study: Fewer deletions and N-nucleotide insertions were reportedly seen in common variable immunodeficiency TCR beta sequences.

The assay was immunoSEQ multiplex PCR, and TCRdb's table has in-frame clones only and misses some. The sample yields fewer than 25,000 clones, without any singletons. Sequencing used peripheral blood mononuclear cells. The source of these receptors is a human donor with common variable immunodeficiency.

This clone was seen at least ten times. The read comes to an end 3 residues before the CDR3 does, leaving the germline J gene to fill in the end. The genes are TRBV5-4 and TRBJ1-2, with 10 bases matching TRBD1. This CDR3 has 15 residues. In germline, CDR1 is SGHNT, CDR2 YYREEE (reference sequence). Losses at the gene ends were 4 bases for V and 4 bases for J; bases not matched to a gene: 7. Incomplete CDR3 DNA: TGTGCCAGCAGCCCGTCGGACAGGGGGATCTATGGC. Protein product: CASSPSDRGIYG. The full-length CDR3 reads as CASSPSDRGIYGYTF.

This clone was observed many times. The read terminates 3 residues before the CDR3 end, so the remaining end is supplied by the germline J gene. This chain connects TRBV7-6 to TRBJ2-3; 12 nucleotides match TRBD2. V dropped 5 bases and J dropped 1; count of bases not matched to a gene: 10. CDR1 is SGHVS and CDR2 is FNYEAQ in the germline V gene. The CDR3 covers 18 residues. CDR3 DNA, as far as it was read: TGTGCCAGCAGCCCATCATTCCGACTAGCGGGAGGCACAGATACG. This gives the protein CASSPSFRLAGGTDT. The whole CDR3 sequence reads CASSPSFRLAGGTDTQYF.

This clone showed up just a few times. The read stops 3 residues short of the end of the CDR3; the missing end is completed from the germline J gene. The chain uses TRBV2 and TRBJ2-3; the D gene is possibly TRBD2 (6 bases). This CDR3 comprises 18 residues. The V end lost 3 bases, the J end lost 2 bases, and 21 bases lay between the germline ends. Germline V gene lookup returns CDR1 SNHLY and CDR2 FYNNEI. The sequenced part of the CDR3 DNA is TGTGCCAGCAGTGAGTGGGTTTTTTTTGGCGGGAACACAGATACG. As protein: CASSEWVFFGGNTDT. Given in full, the CDR3 is CASSEWVFFGGNTDTQYF. Drawing the rest from reference TRBV2 and TRBJ2-3, the complete variable domain is EPEVTQTPSHQVTQMGQEVILRCVPISNHLYFYWYRQILGQKVEFLVSFYNNEISEKSEIFDDQFSVERPDGSNFTLKIRSTKLEDSAMYFCASSEWVFFGGNTDTQYFGPGTRLTVL.

On this clone: The CDR3 goes on 3 residues after the read ends, and that part is filled in from the germline J gene. The chain is built from TRBV19 and TRBJ2-1, with D maybe TRBD1 (5 bases). The CDR3 extends over 16 amino acids. The V and J ends lost 0 bases and 5 bases respectively, with 14 bases between them. Germline V gene data show CDR1 as LNHDA and CDR2 as SQIVND (reference sequence). Partial CDR3 DNA: TGTGCCAGTAGTATAGATAGGGCAGGGAAAGACAATGAG. This translates into CASSIDRAGKDNE. The full CDR3 protein reads CASSIDRAGKDNEQFF.

This clone was counted between two and nine times. The read terminates 3 residues before the CDR3 end, so the remaining end is supplied by the germline J gene. The chain carries TRBV19 and TRBJ1-5, with D tentatively TRBD1 (6 bases). The CDR3 consists of 14 residues. The ends were cut back, 6 bases at V and 3 bases at J, with 12 bases in the middle. Germline V gene lookup returns CDR1 LNHDA and CDR2 SQIVND (reference sequence). The part of the CDR3 DNA that was read is TGTGCCAGTAGACAGACAGGTGCCAATCAGCCC. Residues: CASRQTGANQP. The whole CDR3 protein is CASRQTGANQPQHF.

This clone showed up many times. The read is 3 residues too short to cover the CDR3 end, so that end is filled in from the germline J gene. J is TRBJ1-1 and V is TRBV18; maybe TRBD1 (5 bases). Germline loops: CDR1 KGHSH, CDR2 LQKENI. The CDR3 length is 10 residues. The CDR3 bases that were read are TGTGCCAGTCGCAGGGAGAGG. It is translated as CASRRER. The full CDR3 reads CASRRERAFF.

This clone was observed many times. Relative to the germline gene, one junction end is altered; a read error may explain this. The read terminates 3 residues before the CDR3 end, so the remaining end is supplied by the germline J gene. V and J are TRBV4-2 and TRBJ1-2; maybe TRBD1 (5 bases). CDR1 and CDR2 (germline): LGHNA, YNFKEQ. The CDR3 runs 15 residues. The CDR3 region is CASSQDKAGGEGYTF. The part of the CDR3 DNA that was read is TGCGCCAGCAGCCAAGATAAGGCCGGGGGAGAGGGC.

As concerns this clone: The read finishes 3 residues shy of the CDR3 end, and the germline J gene is used to complete it. The genes are TRBV20-1 and TRBJ2-1; TRBD2 agrees at 12 bases. CDR1 is DFQATT and CDR2 is SNEGSKA in the germline V gene (reference sequence). This CDR3 contains 16 residues. V lost 6 bases to trimming and J lost 7 bases; unmatched junction nucleotides: 13. The covered CDR3 bases are TGCAGTGCCCGGTTACTCACTAGCGGGAGGAAGAATGAG. Its translation is CSARLLTSGRKNE. The whole CDR3 sequence reads CSARLLTSGRKNEQFF.

This clone is classed as medium-sized. Coverage ceases 3 residues before the CDR3 finishes, and the germline J gene fills in the end. The chain carries TRBV4-1 and TRBJ1-1; D may be TRBD1 (6 bases). The CDR3 spans 12 residues. With 6 bases removed from V and 6 bases from J, the gap between germline ends came to 11 bases. Germline V CDR1 and CDR2: MGHRA, YSYEKL. Incomplete CDR3 DNA: TGCGCCAGCAGGGCAGGGGAGGCTGAA. Its protein is CASRAGEAE. The entire CDR3 sequence reads CASRAGEAEAFF.

In regard to this clone: Read data end 3 residues before the CDR3 end; the end is taken from the germline J gene. J is TRBJ2-7 and V is TRBV20-1; tentative D call: TRBD2 (6 bases). The CDR3 spans 15 residues. Germline V gene sequence: CDR1 DFQATT, CDR2 SNEGSKA (reference sequence). Trimming cost V 0 bases and J 0 bases, with 12 bases left between them. The sequenced CDR3 bases are TGCAGTGCTAGAGATCTGGCGGGGAGCTCCTACGAG. It encodes CSARDLAGSSYE. The entire CDR3 protein reads CSARDLAGSSYEQYF.

This clone was seen repeatedly, ten times or more. The CDR3 goes on 3 residues after the read ends, and that part is filled in from the germline J gene. The chain recombines TRBV6-2 or TRBV6-3 with TRBJ1-1, with TRBD1 identical over 7 bases. Per the germline V gene, CDR1 is MNHEY and CDR2 is SVGEGT. The trim removed 5 bases at V and 1 base at J, leaving 4 bases unmatched. The CDR3 has 14 amino acids. Here the CDR3 reads CASSGQAWNTEAFF. The CDR3 DNA, read in part, is TGTGCCAGCAGTGGACAGGCTTGGAACACTGAA.

Ten or more counts support this clone. The read terminates 3 residues before the CDR3 end, so the remaining end is supplied by the germline J gene. The V call is TRBV10-3, the J call TRBJ1-1; D not certain. CDR3 length equals 15 residues. CDR1 ENHRY and CDR2 SYGVKD come from the germline V gene. Here the CDR3 reads CAISESGVEREKAFF. The CDR3 bases that were read are TGTGCCATCAGTGAGTCCGGGGTCGAACGAGAAAAA.

CDR3 bases read: TGTGCCAGTAGTATTCAGGGGGCTAGTACTGAA. Translating gives CASSIQGASTE. The CDR3 in full is CASSIQGASTEAFF. The chain uses TRBV19 and TRBJ1-1, with 8 nucleotides matching TRBD1. The read halts 3 residues ahead of the CDR3 end, with the missing end drawn from the germline J gene. The CDR3 sequence is 14 residues long. V trimming: 3 bases; J trimming: 5 bases; junction bases outside the gene matches: 5. Germline CDR1 is LNHDA and CDR2 is SQIVND (reference sequence).

This clone has just a few counts. The DNA ends 3 residues before the CDR3 does, and the rest of the CDR3 is filled in from the germline J gene. The chain carries TRBV18 and TRBJ2-1; 7 nucleotides agree with TRBD2. Germline V gene lookup returns CDR1 KGHSH and CDR2 LQKENI. The CDR3 runs 16 residues. The junction had 7 bases not matched to a gene; V was cut back by 1 base and J by 4 bases. CDR3 amino acids: CASSPRGGNVYNEQFF. The covered CDR3 bases are TGTGCCAGCTCACCACGGGGGGGGAACGTTTACAATGAG.

In its sample, this clone was seen a few times. The read halts 3 residues ahead of the CDR3 end, with the missing end drawn from the germline J gene. The V call is TRBV6-2 or TRBV6-3, the J call TRBJ1-1; no definite D call. Germline assignment: CDR1 MNHEY and CDR2 SVGEGT. The CDR3 runs to 16 residues. V was cut by 5 bases and J by 4 bases, with 20 bases left in between. Incomplete CDR3 DNA: TGTGCCAGCAGTCCCTTTACCGGCGTAGGGCTCACTGAA. Protein: CASSPFTGVGLTE. The CDR3 reads in full as CASSPFTGVGLTEAFF.

This clone was detected only a few times. The sequence runs out 3 residues before the end of the CDR3; the remainder is reconstructed from the germline J gene. The chain combines TRBV20-1 with TRBJ2-1, with a possible D match to TRBD2 (5 bases). The germline CDR1 and CDR2 sequences are DFQATT and SNEGSKA (reference sequence). Trimming took off 5 bases at V and 7 bases at J, with 21 bases between the two ends. The CDR3 length is 15 residues. The sequenced CDR3 bases are TGCAGTGCTCCCACTAGGTTCTCGAAGGGTAATGAG. Its protein is CSAPTRFSKGNE. The full CDR3 is CSAPTRFSKGNEQFF.

There are many counts of this clone. Coverage ceases 3 residues before the CDR3 finishes, and the germline J gene fills in the end. The chain joins TRBV5-1 to TRBJ2-7; 11 bases agree with TRBD2. Germline CDR1 reads SGHRS; CDR2 reads YFSETQ. Trimming cost V 3 bases and J 5 bases; bases outside gene matches: 7. This CDR3 is built from 15 residues. The CDR3 bases that were read are TGCGCCAGCAGCTCAACTAGCGGGAGCTTCGACGAG. Protein product: CASSSTSGSFDE. The entire CDR3 is CASSSTSGSFDEQYF.

This clone was counted many times. Read sequence stops 3 residues before the CDR3 end, and the germline J gene provides the missing end. V is TRBV5-1 and J is TRBJ1-4; D uncertain. The V end was cut by 2 bases, the J end by 4 bases, with 12 bases between. The CDR3 covers 15 residues. The germline V gene has CDR1 SGHRS and CDR2 YFSETQ. CDR3: CASSFGTHRNEKLFF. The CDR3 bases that were read are TGCGCCAGCAGCTTCGGTACCCATCGTAATGAAAAA. Full variable domain (outside the CDR3, taken from reference TRBV5-1 and TRBJ1-4): KAGVTQTPRYLIKTRGQQVTLSCSPISGHRSVSWYQQTPGQGLQFLFEYFSETQRNKGNFPGRFSGRQFSNSRSEMNVSTLELGDSALYLCASSFGTHRNEKLFFGSGTQLSVL.

The sample holds many counts of this clone. The CDR3 bases that were read are TGTGCCTGGAGTGTACAGGGTACTGGAAACACC. This codes for CAWSVQGTGNT. In full, the CDR3 reads CAWSVQGTGNTIYF. The chain joins TRBV30 to TRBJ1-3; tentative D call: TRBD1 (6 bases). The read terminates 3 residues before the CDR3 end, so the remaining end is supplied by the germline J gene. The V and J ends lost 0 bases and 2 bases respectively, with 8 bases between them. Germline lookup yields CDR1 GTSNPN and CDR2 SVGIG (reference sequence). The CDR3 is 14 amino acids.

This clone has just a few counts. The read stops 3 residues short of the end of the CDR3; the missing end is completed from the germline J gene. The chain is built from TRBV7-9 and TRBJ2-1; TRBD2 agrees at 9 bases. With V trimmed by 4 bases and J by 9 bases, 4 bases remained unmatched. The germline V gene has CDR1 SEHNR and CDR2 FQNEAQ (reference sequence). This CDR3 is 13 amino acids long. The sequenced CDR3 bases are TGTGCCAGCAGCTCCGGACTAGCGCGTGAG. This gives the protein CASSSGLARE. The entire CDR3 reads CASSSGLAREQFF.

On this clone: Read data end 3 residues before the CDR3 end; the end is taken from the germline J gene. The same CDR3 also results from other DNA sequences found in this sample. The chain combines TRBV2 with TRBJ2-7; 7 bases are a match to TRBD2. The V and J ends lost 3 bases and 1 base, in that order; junction bases with no gene match: 9. The CDR3 is 16 residues long. Germline lookup yields CDR1 SNHLY and CDR2 FYNNEI. CDR3 protein: CASSEDTSVFSYEQYF. CDR3 DNA, as far as it was read: TGTGCCAGCAGTGAGGACACTAGCGTTTTTTCCTACGAG. The whole variable domain, remainder taken from reference TRBV2 and TRBJ2-7, is EPEVTQTPSHQVTQMGQEVILRCVPISNHLYFYWYRQILGQKVEFLVSFYNNEISEKSEIFDDQFSVERPDGSNFTLKIRSTKLEDSAMYFCASSEDTSVFSYEQYFGPGTRLTVT.

With regard to this clone: The CDR3 is cut off 3 residues early in the read; its end comes from the germline J gene. This sequence joins TRBV30 and TRBJ2-3, with D uncertain. The germline V gene has CDR1 GTSNPN and CDR2 SVGIG (reference sequence). The V and J ends lost 1 base and 5 bases respectively, with 7 bases between them. The length of the CDR3 is 12 residues. The chain's CDR3 is CAWSGRRDTQYF. Partial CDR3 DNA: TGTGCCTGGAGTGGTCGCAGAGATACG.

This clone was detected ten times or more. The missing CDR3 end, 3 residues past where the read stops, is filled in from the germline J gene. The chain joins TRBV5-1 to TRBJ2-7, with 9 bases lining up with TRBD2. Germline CDR1 SGHRS, CDR2 YFSETQ. This CDR3 is 16 amino acids long. V was clipped by 0 bases and J by 2 bases; unmatched bases: 6. CDR3 amino acids: CASSLAPSGVTYEQYF. Partial CDR3 DNA: TGCGCCAGCAGCTTGGCCCCTAGCGGGGTTACCTACGAG.

This clone came up many times. The read ends 3 residues early relative to the CDR3; the germline J gene fills the gap. This chain uses TRBV7-8 with TRBJ1-5, with D hard to call. The V end was cut by 5 bases, the J end by 4 bases, with 15 bases between. The germline gives CDR1 SGHVS, CDR2 FQNEAQ. The CDR3 has 15 residues. The CDR3 spells CASSRTSRGNQPQHF. CDR3 DNA, as far as it was read: TGTGCCAGCAGCCGGACTTCCAGAGGAAATCAGCCC.

With regard to this clone: The missing CDR3 end, 3 residues past where the read stops, is filled in from the germline J gene. The chain uses TRBV19 and TRBJ2-2; 11 nucleotides line up with TRBD2. V trimming: 7 bases; J trimming: 3 bases; junction bases outside the gene matches: 7. This CDR3 has 16 residues. Per germline, CDR1 LNHDA and CDR2 SQIVND (reference sequence). The CDR3 sequence: CASTTTSGVHTGELFF. CDR3 bases read: TGTGCCAGTACCACGACTAGCGGGGTTCACACCGGGGAG.

This clone was observed many times. The read ends 3 residues shy of where the CDR3 ends; the end is completed using the germline J gene. The chain combines TRBV6-2 or TRBV6-3 with TRBJ2-7; 13 bases line up with TRBD2. Germline V gives CDR1 MNHEY, CDR2 SVGEGT. J lost 6 bases, V lost 5 bases, and 10 bases had no gene match. This CDR3 is 16 amino acids long. Here the CDR3 reads CASSIMRLAGGSEQYF. The covered CDR3 bases are TGTGCCAGCAGTATCATGCGACTAGCGGGAGGCTCCGAG.

This clone has just a few counts. The DNA ends 3 residues before the CDR3 does, and the rest of the CDR3 is filled in from the germline J gene. This chain uses TRBV30 with TRBJ1-3, with D tentatively TRBD1 (5 bases). With 1 base removed from V and 1 base from J, the gap between germline ends came to 8 bases. CDR1 and CDR2 from the germline V gene are GTSNPN and SVGIG (reference sequence). This CDR3 has 14 amino acids. CDR3 DNA, as far as it was read: TGTGCCTGGAGTGCAGGGTTATCTGGAAACACC. Translated, it gives CAWSAGLSGNT. The whole CDR3 region reads CAWSAGLSGNTIYF.

This clone was detected ten times or more. The read terminates 3 residues ahead of where the CDR3 ends, so the germline J gene completes it. V usage is TRBV29-1 and J usage is TRBJ1-1; D remains unclear. Germline V CDR1 and CDR2: SQVTM, ANQGSEA. The CDR3 has 12 amino acids. V was cut by 6 bases and J by 0 bases, with 8 bases left in between. The CDR3 bases that were read are TGCAGCGTAGAGACAATGAACACTGAA. Protein product: CSVETMNTE. The entire CDR3 sequence reads CSVETMNTEAFF.

Only a few counts were recorded for this clone. The CDR3 is cut off 3 residues early in the read; its end comes from the germline J gene. The identical CDR3 is also encoded by other nucleotide sequences in the sample. V usage is TRBV7-9 and J usage is TRBJ2-3; 16 bases line up with TRBD2. Germline trimming cut 6 bases from V and 6 bases from J; bases unmatched to any gene: 0. The CDR3 loop spans 14 amino acids. Germline V gives CDR1 SEHNR, CDR2 FQNEAQ (reference sequence). The CDR3 here is CASRGLAGGDTQYF. The sequenced part of the CDR3 DNA is TGTGCCAGCAGGGGACTAGCGGGGGGGGATACG.